Each of the 31 T cell receptor beta chains below was sequenced from the same sample in a study of early T cells in non-severe SARS-CoV-2 infection. TCRdb used MiXCR to reprocess the 5' RACE reads, holding one entry per CDR3 protein. The table shows tens of thousands of distinct CDR3 sequences, with roughly a tenth occurring only once. The sample was whole blood, taken at baseline. The receptors come from an adult who was a healthcare worker with PCR-confirmed SARS-CoV-2 infection or an uninfected control (not recorded which).

This clonotype occurred a few times. The J gene is TRBJ2-5, the V gene TRBV30, with 10 bases fitting TRBD2. Germline CDR1 GTSNPN, CDR2 SVGIG (reference sequence). This CDR3 spans 13 amino acids. With 4 bases clipped from V and 4 bases from J, the junction kept 3 bases outside the gene matches. This chain's CDR3 is CAWTGLAVETQYF. The CDR3 DNA reads as TGTGCCTGGACTGGACTAGCGGTAGAGACCCAGTACTTC.

This clonotype was seen a few times. The gene calls are TRBV3-1 and TRBJ2-7; 7 nucleotides align to TRBD1. This CDR3 region has 16 residues. Germline assignment: CDR1 LGHDT and CDR2 YNNKEL (reference sequence). V shed 4 bases, J shed 6 bases, and the junction held 15 bases outside the gene matches. In nucleotides, the CDR3 is TGTGCCAGCAGCCCACCCGGGACAGTCAATCTCGTCGAGCAGTACTTC. Translated, it gives CASSPPGTVNLVEQYF.

This clonotype was seen more than once but under ten times. The rearrangement links TRBV3-1 to TRBJ2-7; TRBD2 matches 14 bases. Germline V gives CDR1 LGHDT, CDR2 YNNKEL (reference sequence). This CDR3 comprises 17 residues. Trimming removed 4 bases from V and 2 bases from J; junction bases left unmatched: 7. The CDR3 DNA reads TGTGCCAGCAGCCCTCCCGGACTAGCGGGAGGAACCTACGAGCAGTACTTC. This sequence encodes CASSPPGLAGGTYEQYF.

Ten or more counts support this clonotype. This chain connects TRBV27 to TRBJ1-1; D is perhaps TRBD1 (5 bases). V was pared by 2 bases and J by 2 bases, with 12 bases between. Germline V CDR1 and CDR2: MNHEY, SMNVEV (reference sequence). The CDR3 is made up of 15 amino acids. The CDR3 sequence is CASSLIPGLNTEAFF. The DNA for the CDR3 is TGTGCCAGCAGTTTAATCCCGGGACTTAACACTGAAGCTTTCTTT.

V is TRBV28 and J is TRBJ2-3, with D possibly matching TRBD2 (5 bases). This CDR3 region has 12 residues. Germline values: CDR1 MDHEN, CDR2 SYDVKM. With 10 bases removed from V and 2 bases from J, the gap between germline ends came to 10 bases. CDR3 DNA sequence: TGTGCCACCGGAGGAGTCACAGATACGCAGTATTTT. Residues: CATGGVTDTQYF.

The chain uses TRBV3-1 and TRBJ2-7; tentative D call: TRBD1 (6 bases). Germline V gene lookup returns CDR1 LGHDT and CDR2 YNNKEL (reference sequence). This CDR3 spans 16 amino acids. V shed 1 base and J shed 2 bases, with 15 bases lying between them. In nucleotides, the CDR3 is TGTGCCAGCAGCCAAGTAAGAGGGACAAGTACCTACGAGCAGTACTTC. It specifies CASSQVRGTSTYEQYF.

This clonotype was seen more than once but under ten times. CDR3 loop: CAWNPGQNQPQHF. The CDR3 DNA is TGTGCCTGGAACCCGGGACAGAATCAGCCCCAGCATTTT. V usage is TRBV30 and J usage is TRBJ1-5; TRBD1 aligns across 7 bases. Germline V gene lookup returns CDR1 GTSNPN and CDR2 SVGIG (reference sequence). V was pared by 4 bases and J by 4 bases, with 4 bases of the junction left unmatched. This CDR3 comprises 13 residues.

In this sample, this clonotype turned up a few times. Compared with germline, one end of the junction differs, possibly owing to a read error. This sequence joins TRBV7-2 and TRBJ2-5; D is undetermined. Germline CDR1 is SGHTA and CDR2 is FQGNSA. The CDR3 has 13 amino acids. The CDR3 nucleotides are TGTGCCAGCAGCTCCAACGACCAAGGGACCCAGTACTTC. Its translation: CASSSNDQGTQYF.

The chain is built from TRBV7-2 and TRBJ2-7; D possibly corresponds to TRBD2 (6 bases). Germline values: CDR1 SGHTA, CDR2 FQGNSA. The V end lost 5 bases, the J end lost 0 bases, and 14 bases lay between the germline ends. This CDR3 region has 15 residues. The CDR3 loop is CASSPGGLLSYEQYF. The CDR3 nucleotides are TGTGCCAGCAGCCCCGGGGGACTCCTCTCCTACGAGCAGTACTTC.

CDR3 sequence reads: CASSTRLASNTGELFF. The CDR3, as DNA: TGTGCCAGCTCGACGAGACTAGCGAGTAATACCGGGGAGCTGTTTTTT. The chain is built from TRBV18 and TRBJ2-2, with 8 bases matching TRBD2. The CDR3 consists of 16 residues. With V trimmed by 6 bases and J by 5 bases, 11 bases remained unmatched. CDR1 and CDR2 (germline): KGHSH, LQKENI.

At least ten counts were recorded for this clonotype. This sequence joins TRBV24-1 and TRBJ2-1; the match to TRBD2 covers 14 bases. Germline V gene lookup returns CDR1 KGHDR and CDR2 SFDVKD. The ends lost 4 bases at V and 7 bases at J; junction bases unmatched: 5. The CDR3 has 16 residues. The CDR3 loop is CATSDLGTSGSNEQFF. DNA of the CDR3: TGTGCCACCAGTGACCTGGGGACTAGCGGGAGTAATGAGCAGTTCTTC.

The V call is TRBV6-5, the J call TRBJ1-5; maybe TRBD1 (6 bases). Germline loops: CDR1 MNHEY, CDR2 SVGAGI. The CDR3 runs to 15 residues. Trimming shortened V by 8 bases and J by 7 bases, and 21 bases separated the two germline ends. The CDR3 coding sequence is TGTGCCAGCCATACCCCACAGGGAAAAAACCAGCCCCAGCATTTT. Its protein is CASHTPQGKNQPQHF.

Points on this clonotype: The CDR3 does not end in the conserved phenylalanine or tryptophan, so this is likely a read error. The chain has TRBV6-6 and TRBJ2-3; D not certain. The V and J ends lost 0 bases and 4 bases respectively, with 8 bases between them. This CDR3 is 14 amino acids long. Germline assignment: CDR1 MNHNY and CDR2 SVGAGI (reference sequence). The CDR3 DNA sequence: TGTGCCAGCAGTTACTCAGTCAGTTCAGATACGCAGTATTCT. As protein: CASSYSVSSDTQYS.

This clonotype came up a few times. This chain uses TRBV5-1 with TRBJ1-1, with D unclear. CDR3 length: 14 amino acids. Looked up from germline, CDR1 is SGHRS and CDR2 is YFSETQ. V lost 2 bases and J 0 bases, leaving 8 bases between the germline ends. The CDR3 DNA sequence: TGCGCCAGCAGCTTAGAGGCCCTGAACACTGAAGCTTTCTTT. Amino acid sequence: CASSLEALNTEAFF.

The V gene is TRBV7-3, the J gene TRBJ1-6, with D tentatively TRBD1 (5 bases). This CDR3 spans 14 amino acids. The V gene's germline CDR1 is SGHTA and CDR2 FQGTGA. V lost 0 bases and J lost 10, with 10 bases in between. The CDR3 is CASSLTAGKSPLHF. The CDR3 nucleotides read TGTGCCAGCAGCTTAACCGCAGGGAAGTCACCCCTCCACTTT. Full variable domain (outside the CDR3, taken from reference TRBV7-3 and TRBJ1-6): GAGVSQTPSNKVTEKGKYVELRCDPISGHTALYWYRQSLGQGPEFLIYFQGTGAADDSGLPNDRFFAVRPEGSVSTLKIQRTERGDSAVYLCASSLTAGKSPLHFGNGTRLTVT.

The V call is TRBV27, the J call TRBJ1-6, with D hard to call. This CDR3 spans 12 amino acids. From germline, CDR1 is MNHEY and CDR2 SMNVEV (reference sequence). V lost 3 bases, J lost 7 bases, and 4 bases lay in between. CDR3 bases: TGTGCCAGCAGTTTCGCCAATTCACCCCTCCACTTT. This sequence encodes CASSFANSPLHF.

This clonotype was seen a few times. The chain joins TRBV29-1 to TRBJ2-6, with D unresolved. V gave up 2 bases and J gave up 0 bases, with 5 bases separating them. This CDR3 region has 14 residues. Germline-derived CDR1 and CDR2 are SQVTM and ANQGSEA. The DNA of the CDR3 is TGCAGCGTTGAATTGGGCTCTGGGGCCAACGTCCTGACTTTC. It is translated as CSVELGSGANVLTF.

The chain has TRBV19 and TRBJ1-2, with TRBD1 matching over 9 bases. The CDR3 totals 14 residues. V was pared by 11 bases and J by 3 bases, with 10 bases of the junction left unmatched. Looked up from germline, CDR1 is LNHDA and CDR2 is SQIVND (reference sequence). CDR3 DNA: TGTGCCGGAAGAGAAACAGGGGGCGACTATGGCTACACCTTC. Its translation is CAGRETGGDYGYTF.

The sample holds a few counts of this clonotype. The chain is built from TRBV10-2 and TRBJ2-3, with D possibly matching TRBD2 (5 bases). Germline V gene data show CDR1 as WSHSY and CDR2 as SAAADI. The CDR3 is made up of 12 amino acids. V gave up 4 bases and J gave up 6 bases, with 8 bases separating them. The CDR3 protein is CASSVRGDTQYF. The CDR3 region has the DNA TGCGCCAGCAGTGTAAGAGGGGATACGCAGTATTTT.

This rearrangement joins TRBV20-1 to TRBJ1-4; no clear D gene. Germline V lookup: CDR1 DFQATT, CDR2 SNEGSKA (reference sequence). The CDR3 totals 15 residues. The V end was cut by 3 bases, the J end by 0 bases, with 11 bases between. The CDR3 is CSARPPIATNEKLFF. The CDR3 bases are TGCAGTGCTAGGCCCCCTATTGCAACTAATGAAAAACTGTTTTTT.

A few counts support this clonotype. The gene calls are TRBV4-1 and TRBJ1-6; tentative D call: TRBD1 (6 bases). V lost 1 base and J 9 bases, leaving 13 bases between the germline ends. The CDR3 is 15 amino acids. Germline V gene lookup returns CDR1 MGHRA and CDR2 YSYEKL. The CDR3 nucleotides read TGCGCCAGCAGCCAAGGGGGACATTACAGTTCACCCCTCCACTTT. This translates into CASSQGGHYSSPLHF.

There are many counts of this clonotype. The rearrangement joins TRBV11-2 to TRBJ1-1; D is undetermined. The CDR3 consists of 15 residues. CDR1 and CDR2 (germline): SGHAT, FQNNGV. The germline V and J ends were trimmed by 0 bases and 3 bases, with 11 bases remaining between them. CDR3 protein: CASSLEADYDTEAFF. CDR3 DNA: TGTGCCAGCAGCTTAGAAGCGGACTACGACACTGAAGCTTTCTTT. Using reference TRBV11-2 and TRBJ1-1 for the parts outside the CDR3, the full variable domain is EAGVAQSPRYKIIEKRQSVAFWCNPISGHATLYWYQQILGQGPKLLIQFQNNGVVDDSQLPKDRFSAERLKGVDSTLKIQPAKLEDSAVYLCASSLEADYDTEAFFGQGTRLTVV.

This clonotype was detected ten times or more. As DNA, the CDR3 is TGTGCCAGCAGTGGAGGGGGCTCGGTCGGTTCACCCCTCCACTTT. Translating it yields CASSGGGSVGSPLHF. This chain links TRBV12-3 or TRBV12-4 with TRBJ1-6; TRBD1 aligns across 7 bases. V shed 5 bases and J 9 bases; nucleotides not matched to a gene: 10. The length of the CDR3 is 15 residues.

This sequence joins TRBV3-1 and TRBJ2-5; D perhaps matches TRBD1 (6 bases). CDR3 length equals 14 residues. V was trimmed by 2 bases and J by 5 bases, leaving 12 bases between them. From germline, CDR1 is LGHDT and CDR2 YNNKEL (reference sequence). In nucleotides, the CDR3 is TGTGCCAGCAGCCAATGGCAGGGGAAGGAGACCCAGTACTTC. It codes for CASSQWQGKETQYF.

The chain is built from TRBV7-2 and TRBJ2-7, with 7 bases matching TRBD1. Per germline, CDR1 SGHTA and CDR2 FQGNSA. The CDR3 extends over 17 amino acids. Trimming took 1 base from V and 3 from J; bases not matched to a gene: 12. The CDR3 DNA follows: TGTGCCAGCAGCTTAGAGGGACAGAAAGGAGCCTACTACGAGCAGTACTTC. Translated: CASSLEGQKGAYYEQYF.

V is TRBV5-4 and J is TRBJ2-2; D ambiguous. Germline V lookup: CDR1 SGHNT, CDR2 YYREEE (reference sequence). Deletions cut 0 bases from V and 0 bases from J, with 3 bases between. The CDR3 spans 14 residues. CDR3 nucleotides: TGTGCCAGCAGCTTGGACTCGAACACCGGGGAGCTGTTTTTT. This codes for CASSLDSNTGELFF.

This clonotype was detected a few times. CDR3 amino acids: CASRIFQGPLTEAFF. DNA of the CDR3: TGTGCCAGCAGGATCTTTCAGGGCCCTTTGACTGAAGCTTTCTTT. The rearrangement links TRBV6-5 to TRBJ1-1, with D possibly matching TRBD1 (5 bases). CDR1 is MNHEY and CDR2 is SVGAGI in the germline V gene. This CDR3 has 15 amino acids. Trimming left V 6 bases short and J 5 bases short, with 19 bases between.

This clonotype has only a few counts. The V gene is TRBV7-6, the J gene TRBJ2-2, with D hard to call. V was clipped by 2 bases and J by 5 bases, with 6 bases between them. The CDR3 sequence is 13 residues long. Germline loops: CDR1 SGHVS, CDR2 FNYEAQ. Here the CDR3 reads CASSLIGTGELFF. For the CDR3, the DNA is TGTGCCAGCAGCTTAATAGGTACCGGGGAGCTGTTTTTT.

This chain connects TRBV12-3 or TRBV12-4 to TRBJ2-7, with TRBD1 matching 9 bases. V shed 3 bases, J shed 6 bases, and the junction held 12 bases outside the gene matches. The CDR3 has 16 amino acids. This CDR3 reads CASSFNDGTGLREQYF. In DNA, the CDR3 is TGTGCCAGCAGTTTTAACGACGGGACAGGGCTTCGCGAGCAGTACTTC.

In this sample, this clonotype turned up once. The V gene is TRBV20-1, the J gene TRBJ2-5, with TRBD2 matching over 9 bases. CDR3 length: 15 amino acids. The V gene's germline CDR1 is DFQATT and CDR2 SNEGSKA (reference sequence). V was pared by 0 bases and J by 5 bases, with 7 bases of the junction left unmatched. CDR3 protein: CSARDRLAGQETQYF. The CDR3 DNA is TGCAGTGCTAGAGATCGCCTAGCGGGGCAGGAGACCCAGTACTTC.

This clonotype occurred many times. This chain connects TRBV24-1 to TRBJ2-5; possibly TRBD1 or TRBD2 for D (6 bases each). Trimming removed 1 base at V and 2 bases at J, with 10 bases between. This CDR3 spans 15 amino acids. Germline CDR1 is KGHDR and CDR2 is SFDVKD. The CDR3 region is CATSDFRGGQETQYF. DNA for the CDR3: TGTGCCACCAGTGATTTCAGGGGAGGACAAGAGACCCAGTACTTC.